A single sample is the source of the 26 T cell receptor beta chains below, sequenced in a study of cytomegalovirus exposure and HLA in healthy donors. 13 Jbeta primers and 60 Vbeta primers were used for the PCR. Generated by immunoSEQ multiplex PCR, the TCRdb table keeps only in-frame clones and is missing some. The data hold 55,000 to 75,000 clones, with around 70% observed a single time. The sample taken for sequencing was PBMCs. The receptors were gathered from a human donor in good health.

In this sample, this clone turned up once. This chain's CDR3 is CASSVTSGGEQYF. DNA for the CDR3: TGTGCCAGCAGCGTGACATCGGGGGGCGAGCAGTACTTC. The rearrangement uses TRBV9 and TRBJ2-7; 7 bases map to TRBD2. The CDR3 sequence is 13 residues long. V gave up 2 bases and J gave up 6 bases; unmatched junction bases: 5. From germline, CDR1 is SGDLS and CDR2 YYNGEE.

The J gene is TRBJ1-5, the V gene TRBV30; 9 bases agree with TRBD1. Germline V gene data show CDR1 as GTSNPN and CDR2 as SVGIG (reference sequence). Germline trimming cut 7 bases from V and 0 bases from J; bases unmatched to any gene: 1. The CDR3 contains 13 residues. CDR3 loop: CALDRGSNQPQHF. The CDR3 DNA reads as TGTGCCTTGGACAGGGGTAGCAATCAGCCCCAGCATTTT.

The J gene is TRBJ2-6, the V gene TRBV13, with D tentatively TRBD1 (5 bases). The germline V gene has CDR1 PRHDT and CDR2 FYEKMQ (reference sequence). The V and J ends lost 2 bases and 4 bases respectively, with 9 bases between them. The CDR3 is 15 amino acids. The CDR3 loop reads CASSLIGAGANVLTF. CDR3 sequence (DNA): TGTGCCAGCAGCTTAATAGGGGCCGGGGCCAACGTCCTGACTTTC.

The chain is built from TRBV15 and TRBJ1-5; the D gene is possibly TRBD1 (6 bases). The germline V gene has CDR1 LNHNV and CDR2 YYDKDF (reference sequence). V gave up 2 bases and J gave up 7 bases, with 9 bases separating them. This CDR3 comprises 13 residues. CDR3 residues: CATSRTRGQPQHF. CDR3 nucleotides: TGTGCCACCAGCAGAACGAGGGGGCAGCCCCAGCATTTT.

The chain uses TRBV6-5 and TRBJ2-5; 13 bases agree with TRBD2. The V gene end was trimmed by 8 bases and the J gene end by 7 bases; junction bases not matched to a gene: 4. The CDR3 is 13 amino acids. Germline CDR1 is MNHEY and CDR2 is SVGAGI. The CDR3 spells CASGTSGEATQYF. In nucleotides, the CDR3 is TGTGCCAGCGGGACTAGCGGGGAGGCGACCCAGTACTTC.

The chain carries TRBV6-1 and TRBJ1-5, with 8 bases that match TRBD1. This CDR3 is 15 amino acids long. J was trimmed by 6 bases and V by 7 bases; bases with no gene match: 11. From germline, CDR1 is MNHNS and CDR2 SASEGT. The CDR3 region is CASTGGQGYGQPQHF. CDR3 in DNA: TGTGCCAGCACTGGCGGACAGGGATACGGTCAGCCCCAGCATTTT.

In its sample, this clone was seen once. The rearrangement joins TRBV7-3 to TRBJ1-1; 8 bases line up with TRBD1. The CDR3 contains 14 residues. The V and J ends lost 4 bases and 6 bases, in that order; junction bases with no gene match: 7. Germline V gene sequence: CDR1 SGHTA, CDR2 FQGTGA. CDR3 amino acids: CASSSARGRAEAFF. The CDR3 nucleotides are TGTGCCAGCAGCTCCGCCAGGGGGCGGGCTGAAGCTTTCTTT.

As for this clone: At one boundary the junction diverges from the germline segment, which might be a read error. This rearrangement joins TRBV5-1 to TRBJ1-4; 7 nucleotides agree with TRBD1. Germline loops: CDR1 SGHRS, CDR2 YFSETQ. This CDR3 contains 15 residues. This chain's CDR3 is CVSSRTGTANEKLFF. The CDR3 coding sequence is TGCGTCAGCTCCCGAACCGGGACAGCAAATGAAAAACTGTTTTTT.

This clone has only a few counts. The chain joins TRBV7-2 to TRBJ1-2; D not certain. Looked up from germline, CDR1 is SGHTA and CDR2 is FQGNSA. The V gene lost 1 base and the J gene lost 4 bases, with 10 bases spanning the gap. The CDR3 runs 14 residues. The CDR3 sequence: CASSLGIAGYGYTF. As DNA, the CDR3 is TGTGCCAGCAGCTTAGGAATTGCCGGCTATGGCTACACCTTC. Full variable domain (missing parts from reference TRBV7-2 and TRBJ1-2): GAGVSQSPSNKVTEKGKDVELRCDPISGHTALYWYRQSLGQGLEFLIYFQGNSAPDKSGLPSDRFSAERTGGSVSTLTIQRTQQEDSAVYLCASSLGIAGYGYTFGSGTRLTVV.

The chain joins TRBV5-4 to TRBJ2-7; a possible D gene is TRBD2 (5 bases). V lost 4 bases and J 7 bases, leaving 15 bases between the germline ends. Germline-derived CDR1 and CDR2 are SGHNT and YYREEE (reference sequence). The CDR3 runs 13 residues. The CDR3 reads CASSPGSRREQYF. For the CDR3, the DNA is TGTGCCAGCAGCCCGGGGTCTCGGAGGGAGCAGTACTTC.

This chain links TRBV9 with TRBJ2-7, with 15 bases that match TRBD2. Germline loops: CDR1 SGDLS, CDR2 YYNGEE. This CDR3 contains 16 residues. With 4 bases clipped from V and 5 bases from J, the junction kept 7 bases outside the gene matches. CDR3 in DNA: TGTGCCAGCAGCTACGGACTAGCGGGAGGGAATGACGAGCAGTACTTC. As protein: CASSYGLAGGNDEQYF.

In DNA, the CDR3 is TGTGCCAGCAGCTTACTAGCGGGGGGAGGGAATGAGCAGTTCTTC. Amino acids: CASSLLAGGGNEQFF. V and J are TRBV7-9 and TRBJ2-1; 11 bases line up with TRBD2. After removal of 2 bases from V and 7 bases from J, the junction contained 4 bases not matched to a gene. The CDR3 is 15 residues long. Germline V lookup: CDR1 SEHNR, CDR2 FQNEAQ (reference sequence).

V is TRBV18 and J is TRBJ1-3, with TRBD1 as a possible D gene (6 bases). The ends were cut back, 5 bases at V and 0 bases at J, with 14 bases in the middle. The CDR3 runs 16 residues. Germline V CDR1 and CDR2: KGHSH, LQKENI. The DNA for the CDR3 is TGTGCCAGCTCATTCGGACAGCCGAGCTCTGGAAACACCATATATTTT. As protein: CASSFGQPSSGNTIYF.

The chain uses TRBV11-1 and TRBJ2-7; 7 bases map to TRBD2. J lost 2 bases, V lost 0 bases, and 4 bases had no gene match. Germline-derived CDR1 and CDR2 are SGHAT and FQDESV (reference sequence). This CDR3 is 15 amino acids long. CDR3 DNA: TGTGCCAGCAGCTTAGCGGGAGGGAAGACCTACGAGCAGTACTTC. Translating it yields CASSLAGGKTYEQYF.

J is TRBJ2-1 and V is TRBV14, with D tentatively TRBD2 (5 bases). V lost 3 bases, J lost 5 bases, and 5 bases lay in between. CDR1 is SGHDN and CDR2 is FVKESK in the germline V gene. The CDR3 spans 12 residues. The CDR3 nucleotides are TGTGCCAGCAGCCAGCGGGACAATGAGCAGTTCTTC. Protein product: CASSQRDNEQFF.

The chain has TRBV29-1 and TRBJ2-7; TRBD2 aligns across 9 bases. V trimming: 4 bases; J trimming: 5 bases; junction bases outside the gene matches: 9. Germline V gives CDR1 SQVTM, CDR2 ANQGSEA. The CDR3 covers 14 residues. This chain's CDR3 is CSVVEREALHEQYF. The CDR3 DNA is TGCAGCGTTGTGGAGCGGGAGGCCCTTCACGAGCAGTACTTC.

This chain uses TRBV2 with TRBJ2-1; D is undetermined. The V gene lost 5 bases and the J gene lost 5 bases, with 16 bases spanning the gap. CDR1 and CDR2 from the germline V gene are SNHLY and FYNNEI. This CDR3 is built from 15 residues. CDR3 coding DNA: TGTGCCAGCAGTTATCCGGTCCCCCCGAACAATGAGCAGTTCTTC. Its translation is CASSYPVPPNNEQFF.

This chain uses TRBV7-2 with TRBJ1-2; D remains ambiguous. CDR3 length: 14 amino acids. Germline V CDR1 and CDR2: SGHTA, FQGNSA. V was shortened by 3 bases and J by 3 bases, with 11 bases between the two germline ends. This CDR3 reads CASSFGGSDYGYTF. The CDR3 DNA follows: TGTGCCAGCAGCTTCGGCGGGTCTGACTATGGCTACACCTTC.

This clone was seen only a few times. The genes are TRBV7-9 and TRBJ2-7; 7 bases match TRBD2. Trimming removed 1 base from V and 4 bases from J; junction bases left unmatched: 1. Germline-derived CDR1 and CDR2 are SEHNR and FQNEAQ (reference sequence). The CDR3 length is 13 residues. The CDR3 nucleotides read TGTGCCAGCAGCTTAGGGCGGGAGTACGAGCAGTACTTC. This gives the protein CASSLGREYEQYF. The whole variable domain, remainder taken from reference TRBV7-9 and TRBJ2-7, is DTGVSQNPRHKITKRGQNVTFRCDPISEHNRLYWYRQTLGQGPEFLTYFQNEAQLEKSRLLSDRFSAERPKGSFSTLEIQRTEQGDSAMYLCASSLGREYEQYFGPGTRLTVT.

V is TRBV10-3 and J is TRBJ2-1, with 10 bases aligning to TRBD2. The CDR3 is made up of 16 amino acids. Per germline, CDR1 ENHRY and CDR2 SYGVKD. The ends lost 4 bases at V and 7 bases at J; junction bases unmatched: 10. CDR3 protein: CAISGESGRARNEQFF. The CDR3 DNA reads TGTGCCATCAGTGGGGAAAGCGGGAGGGCCCGGAATGAGCAGTTCTTC.

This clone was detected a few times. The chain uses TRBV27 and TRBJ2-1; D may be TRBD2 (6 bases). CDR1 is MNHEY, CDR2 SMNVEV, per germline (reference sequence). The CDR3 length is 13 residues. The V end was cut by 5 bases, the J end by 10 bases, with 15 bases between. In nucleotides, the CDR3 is TGTGCCAGCAGTCCTTCTAGCGTTAGGGAGCAGTTCTTC. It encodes CASSPSSVREQFF.

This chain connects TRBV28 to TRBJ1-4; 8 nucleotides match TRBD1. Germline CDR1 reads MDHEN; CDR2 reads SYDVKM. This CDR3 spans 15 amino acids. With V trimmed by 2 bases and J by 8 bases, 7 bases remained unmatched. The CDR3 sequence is CASSLGRGRGEKLFF. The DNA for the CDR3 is TGTGCCAGCAGTTTAGGCAGGGGGCGGGGAGAAAAACTGTTTTTT.

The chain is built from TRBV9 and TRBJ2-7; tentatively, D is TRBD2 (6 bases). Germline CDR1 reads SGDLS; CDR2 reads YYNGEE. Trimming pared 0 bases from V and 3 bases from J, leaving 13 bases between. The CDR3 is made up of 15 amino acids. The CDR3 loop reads CASSVGGTEGYEQYF. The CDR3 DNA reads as TGTGCCAGCAGCGTAGGCGGAACGGAGGGCTACGAGCAGTACTTC.

The CDR3 sequence is CASNSGLTYEQYF. The CDR3 DNA follows: TGTGCCAGCAATAGCGGGTTAACATACGAGCAGTACTTC. The chain is built from TRBV2 and TRBJ2-7; TRBD2 matches 7 bases. The CDR3 has 13 amino acids. Germline V CDR1 and CDR2: SNHLY, FYNNEI. Germline trimming cut 7 bases from V and 4 bases from J; bases unmatched to any gene: 7. Full variable domain (rest looked up from reference TRBV2 and TRBJ2-7): EPEVTQTPSHQVTQMGQEVILRCVPISNHLYFYWYRQILGQKVEFLVSFYNNEISEKSEIFDDQFSVERPDGSNFTLKIRSTKLEDSAMYFCASNSGLTYEQYFGPGTRLTVT.

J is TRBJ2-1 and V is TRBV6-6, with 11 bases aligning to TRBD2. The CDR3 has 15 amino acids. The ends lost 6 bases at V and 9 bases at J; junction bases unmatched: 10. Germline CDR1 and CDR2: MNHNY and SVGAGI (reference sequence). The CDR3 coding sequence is TGTGCCAGCAGCCTCCTAACCGGGACTAGCGGTGAGCAGTTCTTC. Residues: CASSLLTGTSGEQFF.

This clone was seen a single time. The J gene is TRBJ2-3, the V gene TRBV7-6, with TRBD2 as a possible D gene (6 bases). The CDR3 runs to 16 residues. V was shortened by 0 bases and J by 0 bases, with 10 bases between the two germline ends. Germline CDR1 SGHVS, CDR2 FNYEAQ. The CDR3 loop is CASSLASGGSTDTQYF. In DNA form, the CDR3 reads TGTGCCAGCAGCTTAGCTAGCGGAGGCAGCACAGATACGCAGTATTTT.